This T cell receptor (beta chain) was found in a study of T cells in Graves' hyperthyroidism and ophthalmopathy. Study context: Pretreatment peripheral blood was obtained at initial diagnosis.

As for this clonotype: Its antigen is unidentified.

Study conclusions and caveats: Before onset, ophthalmopathy was predicted by the model a median roughly 6.8 months earlier.

Regions amplified from RNA transcripts were the TCR beta CDR3 regions. The HTBI primer set drove a first-round RT-PCR of the TCR CDR3. MiXCR, applied by TCRdb to the multiplex PCR reads, yields one record per CDR3 protein. The profile shows 650,000 to 850,000 distinct CDR3 sequences, roughly 20% of them singletons. The ends were cut back, 0 bases at V and 0 bases at J, with 14 bases in the middle. CDR3 length: 16 amino acids. Germline V lookup: CDR1 DFQATT, CDR2 SNEGSKA (reference sequence). This chain joins TRBV20-1 and TRBJ1-1; D is undetermined. Material for sequencing was blood. This TCR was sampled from a woman between 45 and 65 years old with Graves' hyperthyroidism that later progressed to Graves' ophthalmopathy. The CDR3 protein is CSARDVGNPVNTEAFF. The CDR3 DNA reads TGCAGTGCTAGAGATGTAGGCAATCCCGTGAACACTGAAGCTTTCTTT.